Presented here are 21 T cell receptor beta chains from one specimen sequenced in a study of cytomegalovirus exposure and HLA in healthy donors (dated by TCRdb to about 2017). The library relied on the immunoSEQ multiplex PCR assay. TCRdb took this table from immuneACCESS and kept in-frame rearrangements with V and J called. Such tables lack part of the clones; where checked against another copy, unresolved V genes explain under half of the gap, and the rest is unexplained. The sample yields 150,000 to 200,000 clones; roughly 86% were counted once. The leading ten clones occupy about 1.6% of the sample. Sample: PBMCs. Source of these receptors: a woman in her late teens or twenties in good health and CMV-seronegative.

The chain employs TRBV10-2 and TRBJ2-7; the D gene is possibly TRBD2 (5 bases). The V gene lost 2 bases and the J gene lost 5 bases, with 10 bases spanning the gap. This CDR3 region has 13 residues. CDR1 is WSHSY and CDR2 is SAAADI in the germline V gene. As DNA, the CDR3 is TGCGCCAGCAGTGAGAGGGAGTTACACGAGCAGTACTTC. Translating it yields CASSERELHEQYF.

The CDR3 here is CASSPGREVYEQYF. CDR3 nucleotides: TGTGCCAGCTCACCGGGGCGGGAGGTCTACGAGCAGTACTTC. The J gene is TRBJ2-7, the V gene TRBV18; 8 nucleotides agree with TRBD2. J was trimmed by 3 bases and V by 3 bases; bases with no gene match: 4. CDR3 length: 14 residues. CDR1 and CDR2 from the germline V gene are KGHSH and LQKENI. The full variable domain, with the rest looked up from reference TRBV18 and TRBJ2-7, is NAGVMQNPRHLVRRRGQEARLRCSPMKGHSHVYWYRQLPEEGLKFMVYLQKENIIDESGMPKERFSAEFPKEGPSILRIQQVVRGDSAAYFCASSPGREVYEQYFGPGTRLTVT.

CDR3 protein: CASTPGGVLSGRTGELFF. In nucleotides, the CDR3 is TGTGCCAGTACCCCAGGGGGCGTTCTCTCCGGTAGGACCGGGGAGCTGTTTTTT. The rearrangement uses TRBV19 and TRBJ2-2, with 8 bases fitting TRBD1. V was clipped by 7 bases and J by 5 bases; unmatched bases: 18. Germline loops: CDR1 LNHDA, CDR2 SQIVND (reference sequence). The CDR3 is 18 amino acids.

The gene calls are TRBV13 and TRBJ2-1; 11 bases agree with TRBD1. Per the germline V gene, CDR1 is PRHDT and CDR2 is FYEKMQ (reference sequence). The CDR3 is 13 amino acids. V shed 6 bases and J 8 bases; nucleotides not matched to a gene: 3. As DNA, the CDR3 is TGTGCCAGCAGTGGGGACAGGGGGTATGAGCAGTTCTTC. Protein product: CASSGDRGYEQFF.

Concerning this clone itself: At one boundary the junction diverges from the germline segment, which might be a read error. The V call is TRBV5-4, the J call TRBJ1-2; D is unclear. The CDR3 totals 14 residues. The V gene's germline CDR1 is SGHNT and CDR2 YYREEE (reference sequence). The CDR3 loop reads CASSSTRRAGGYAF. For the CDR3, the DNA is TGTGCCAGCAGCTCAACCCGTAGAGCGGGCGGCTACGCCTTC.

This chain's CDR3 is CASSGGRTGELFF. CDR3 in DNA: TGTGCCAGCAGTGGTGGCAGAACCGGGGAGCTGTTTTTT. The chain employs TRBV13 and TRBJ2-2; D not resolved. This CDR3 region has 13 residues. CDR1 is PRHDT, CDR2 FYEKMQ, per germline (reference sequence). Between the trimmed V and J ends, which lost 6 bases and 5 bases, there was a span of 10 bases. The whole variable domain, remainder taken from reference TRBV13 and TRBJ2-2, is AAGVIQSPRHLIKEKRETATLKCYPIPRHDTVYWYQQGPGQDPQFLISFYEKMQSDKGSIPDRFSAQQFSDYHSELNMSSLELGDSALYFCASSGGRTGELFFGEGSRLTVL.

This chain connects TRBV5-5 to TRBJ1-2; the D is unclear. The CDR3 runs to 11 residues. Germline CDR1 reads SGHKS; CDR2 reads YYEKEE (reference sequence). V was pared by 4 bases and J by 6 bases, with 7 bases between. CDR3 sequence: CASSVPDGYTF. The CDR3, as DNA: TGTGCCAGCAGCGTTCCGGATGGCTACACCTTC.

CDR3 sequence (DNA): TGTGCCAGTAGTATCAACCAGAATGGCTATGGCTACACCTTC. Amino acids: CASSINQNGYGYTF. The rearrangement links TRBV19 to TRBJ1-2; D unclear. This CDR3 spans 14 amino acids. Trimming cost V 3 bases and J 4 bases, with 12 bases left between them. Germline CDR1 reads LNHDA; CDR2 reads SQIVND (reference sequence).

This rearrangement joins TRBV2 to TRBJ2-3, with 8 bases that match TRBD2. Germline loops: CDR1 SNHLY, CDR2 FYNNEI. The CDR3 is made up of 14 amino acids. This chain's CDR3 is CATSGGSRADTQYF. The CDR3 coding sequence is TGTGCTACCTCGGGGGGGAGTAGGGCAGATACGCAGTATTTT.

This clone has just a few counts. The identical CDR3 is also encoded by other nucleotide sequences in the sample. V usage is TRBV18 and J usage is TRBJ2-7; D might be TRBD1 (6 bases). The V and J ends lost 6 bases and 3 bases respectively, with 12 bases between them. The CDR3 loop spans 13 amino acids. The germline gives CDR1 KGHSH, CDR2 LQKENI. CDR3 coding DNA: TGTGCCAGCTCGCCCGGACAGCGCTACGAGCAGTACTTC. It encodes CASSPGQRYEQYF.

This chain links TRBV11-2 with TRBJ1-5; D not resolved. Germline-derived CDR1 and CDR2 are SGHAT and FQNNGV. The germline V and J ends were trimmed by 1 base and 3 bases, with 10 bases remaining between them. This CDR3 has 15 residues. The CDR3 sequence: CASSLGRYDNQPQHF. The DNA for the CDR3 is TGTGCCAGCAGCTTAGGCAGGTATGACAATCAGCCCCAGCATTTT.

This chain uses TRBV19 with TRBJ1-3; a possible D gene is TRBD1 (5 bases). V lost 8 bases and J 5 bases, leaving 16 bases between the germline ends. There are 14 residues in the CDR3. CDR1 is LNHDA and CDR2 is SQIVND in the germline V gene (reference sequence). CDR3: CASYDWGGRNTIYF. In DNA, the CDR3 is TGTGCCAGTTATGATTGGGGCGGCCGAAACACCATATATTTT.

A few counts support this clone. The chain joins TRBV29-1 to TRBJ1-1; 8 bases line up with TRBD1. Germline V CDR1 and CDR2: SQVTM, ANQGSEA. The CDR3 extends over 12 amino acids. The V gene end was trimmed by 7 bases and the J gene end by 1 base; junction bases not matched to a gene: 2. The CDR3 nucleotides are TGCAGCGGGGGGACAGGGAACACTGAAGCTTTCTTT. Amino acid sequence: CSGGTGNTEAFF.

The chain is built from TRBV10-1 and TRBJ1-6; unclear D gene. Germline V gives CDR1 WNHNN, CDR2 SYGVQD (reference sequence). This CDR3 comprises 13 residues. V shed 3 bases and J shed 7 bases, with 7 bases lying between them. CDR3 nucleotides: TGCGCCAGCAGTGACCAGGAAAATTCACCCCTCCACTTT. Its protein is CASSDQENSPLHF.

This clone has only one observation. The chain combines TRBV7-8 with TRBJ1-1, with TRBD1 matching 8 bases. V trimming: 3 bases; J trimming: 4 bases; junction bases outside the gene matches: 4. CDR1 and CDR2 from the germline V gene are SGHVS and FQNEAQ. This CDR3 contains 14 residues. CDR3 residues: CASSFDRGGTEAFF. CDR3 in DNA: TGTGCCAGCAGCTTCGACAGGGGTGGCACTGAAGCTTTCTTT.

This chain joins TRBV2 and TRBJ2-3; 8 nucleotides line up with TRBD2. Germline lookup yields CDR1 SNHLY and CDR2 FYNNEI. The ends lost 5 bases at V and 6 bases at J; junction bases unmatched: 25. The CDR3 length is 20 residues. CDR3 protein: CASSIPRLALISGEGDTQYF. CDR3 nucleotide sequence: TGTGCCAGCAGTATCCCGAGACTAGCGTTAATCTCCGGTGAGGGGGATACGCAGTATTTT. The variable domain in full, completed from reference TRBV2 and TRBJ2-3, reads EPEVTQTPSHQVTQMGQEVILRCVPISNHLYFYWYRQILGQKVEFLVSFYNNEISEKSEIFDDQFSVERPDGSNFTLKIRSTKLEDSAMYFCASSIPRLALISGEGDTQYFGPGTRLTVL.

This chain joins TRBV27 and TRBJ1-1; 9 bases agree with TRBD1. There are 14 residues in the CDR3. Trimming at V came to 5 bases and at J to 4 bases, leaving 5 bases not matched to a gene. Germline CDR1 reads MNHEY; CDR2 reads SMNVEV (reference sequence). The CDR3 sequence is CASSPGQGFTEAFF. The CDR3 DNA follows: TGTGCCAGCAGTCCCGGACAGGGGTTCACTGAAGCTTTCTTT.

Here the CDR3 reads CAWGSSGKSGNEQFF. CDR3 nucleotide sequence: TGTGCCTGGGGGTCCAGCGGGAAATCGGGCAATGAGCAGTTCTTC. The chain links TRBV30 to TRBJ2-1, with 7 nucleotides matching TRBD2. This CDR3 contains 15 residues. Unmatched junction bases numbered 13, after V lost 5 bases and J lost 6 bases. From germline, CDR1 is GTSNPN and CDR2 SVGIG (reference sequence).

The V gene is TRBV7-7, the J gene TRBJ2-7, with D hard to call. The CDR3 runs 11 residues. CDR1 and CDR2 from the germline V gene are SSHAT and FNYEAQ (reference sequence). Trimming took 8 bases from V and 3 from J, leaving 8 bases between them. CDR3 protein: CASGLYYEQYF. The CDR3 nucleotides are TGTGCCAGCGGCCTTTACTACGAGCAGTACTTC.

The chain combines TRBV5-1 with TRBJ2-4; 9 nucleotides line up with TRBD1. CDR1 is SGHRS and CDR2 is YFSETQ in the germline V gene. The CDR3 length is 19 residues. The ends lost 4 bases at V and 1 base at J; junction bases unmatched: 15. The CDR3 is CASSMGTGRPGVAKNIQYF. The CDR3 DNA reads TGCGCCAGCAGCATGGGGACAGGGCGTCCTGGGGTCGCCAAAAACATTCAGTACTTC.

This chain connects TRBV11-2 to TRBJ2-1, with TRBD1 matching over 11 bases. Germline CDR1 SGHAT, CDR2 FQNNGV. With 5 bases clipped from V and 10 bases from J, the junction kept 10 bases outside the gene matches. CDR3 length equals 15 residues. Written as DNA, the CDR3 is TGTGCCAGCAGCCGCGGGACAGGGGGAGGCTGGGAGCAGTTCTTC. It is translated as CASSRGTGGGWEQFF.